Below, 16 T cell receptor beta chains from the same sample are listed, as sequenced in a study of cytomegalovirus exposure and HLA in healthy donors. Assay: immunoSEQ multiplex PCR; the TCRdb copy retains only in-frame clones and omits some. The sample shows 240,000 or so clones, about 90% of them seen only once. The sample comprised PBMCs. The receptors derive from a woman aged 25 to 39 in good health and CMV-seropositive.

The V call is TRBV12-5, the J call TRBJ2-2, with TRBD2 matching over 10 bases. CDR1 and CDR2 from the germline V gene are LGHNT and FRNRAP. V lost 3 bases, J lost 3 bases, and 13 bases stayed unmatched. The CDR3 is 19 amino acids. CDR3 nucleotide sequence: TGTGCTAGTGGTTTCGGGCCTAGCGGGAGTGGCCGGGACACCGGGGAGCTGTTTTTT. This encodes CASGFGPSGSGRDTGELFF.

This rearrangement joins TRBV5-1 to TRBJ2-7; a weak D match, TRBD1 (5 bases). The germline V gene encodes CDR1 SGHRS and CDR2 YFSETQ. The CDR3 length is 14 residues. V shed 1 base and J shed 0 bases, with 8 bases lying between them. The CDR3 DNA reads as TGCGCCAGCAGCTTGCAGGGAAGCTCCTACGAGCAGTACTTC. This sequence encodes CASSLQGSSYEQYF. Using reference TRBV5-1 and TRBJ2-7 for the parts outside the CDR3, the full variable domain is KAGVTQTPRYLIKTRGQQVTLSCSPISGHRSVSWYQQTPGQGLQFLFEYFSETQRNKGNFPGRFSGRQFSNSRSEMNVSTLELGDSALYLCASSLQGSSYEQYFGPGTRLTVT.

The chain has TRBV6-1 and TRBJ1-3; the D is unclear. CDR1 and CDR2 from the germline V gene are MNHNS and SASEGT. The length of the CDR3 is 13 residues. Trimming left V 1 base short and J 4 bases short, with 5 bases between. CDR3 nucleotides: TGTGCCAGCAGTGAAGTCTCGGGAAACACCATATATTTT. Amino acid sequence: CASSEVSGNTIYF.

Notes on this clone: Within the sample, other DNA sequences also encode this same CDR3. The V call is TRBV19, the J call TRBJ2-5; D gene uncertain. Germline lookup yields CDR1 LNHDA and CDR2 SQIVND (reference sequence). The CDR3 runs 11 residues. V gave up 3 bases and J gave up 5 bases, with 4 bases separating them. The CDR3, as DNA: TGTGCCAGTAGTATCAGTGAGACCCAGTACTTC. Translating it yields CASSISETQYF. Variable domain in full (rest from reference TRBV19 and TRBJ2-5): DGGITQSPKYLFRKEGQNVTLSCEQNLNHDAMYWYRQDPGQGLRLIYYSQIVNDFQKGDIAEGYSVSREKKESFPLTVTSAQKNPTAFYLCASSISETQYFGPGTRLLVL.

This clone was seen just once. The chain carries TRBV5-1 and TRBJ1-5, with a tentative D call TRBD1 (5 bases). CDR1 and CDR2 (germline): SGHRS, YFSETQ. V shed 0 bases and J shed 5 bases, with 9 bases lying between them. CDR3 size: 14 residues. This CDR3 reads CASSLDAGYQPQHF. The DNA for the CDR3 is TGCGCCAGCAGCTTGGATGCAGGGTATCAGCCCCAGCATTTT.

In this sample, this clone turned up once. The chain links TRBV29-1 to TRBJ2-3; TRBD1 is a possible D gene (5 bases). The CDR3 has 15 residues. Trimming removed 5 bases at V and 3 bases at J, with 18 bases between. Germline loops: CDR1 SQVTM, CDR2 ANQGSEA. The CDR3 DNA sequence: TGCAGCGTTTTCACAGCAAACCAGGGAACAGATACGCAGTATTTT. Protein: CSVFTANQGTDTQYF.

This clone was recorded only once. This chain connects TRBV7-2 to TRBJ1-5, with D unresolved. Germline CDR1 reads SGHTA; CDR2 reads FQGNSA. V shed 3 bases and J shed 4 bases, with 7 bases lying between them. CDR3 length: 13 amino acids. CDR3 loop: CASSFRRNQPQHF. For the CDR3, the DNA is TGTGCCAGCAGCTTTAGGAGGAATCAGCCCCAGCATTTT.

The V and J genes are TRBV29-1 and TRBJ2-3; 12 bases agree with TRBD2. From germline, CDR1 is SQVTM and CDR2 ANQGSEA. The ends lost 6 bases at V and 6 bases at J; junction bases unmatched: 10. This CDR3 region has 15 residues. CDR3 DNA: TGCAGCGTCGCGACTAGCGGGAGCGCAGCCGATACGCAGTATTTT. Protein product: CSVATSGSAADTQYF.

CDR3 residues: CASTALQGANGYTF. CDR3 coding DNA: TGCGCCAGCACAGCGCTACAGGGAGCAAATGGCTACACCTTC. The V and J genes are TRBV5-1 and TRBJ1-2; D might be TRBD1 (6 bases). Trimming cost V 6 bases and J 6 bases, with 18 bases left between them. This CDR3 is 14 amino acids long. Germline V lookup: CDR1 SGHRS, CDR2 YFSETQ.

This clone appeared once. This chain connects TRBV20-1 to TRBJ2-7; no firm D call. Trimming took off 5 bases at V and 7 bases at J, with 9 bases between the two ends. The CDR3 covers 10 residues. CDR1 and CDR2 (germline): DFQATT, SNEGSKA (reference sequence). The CDR3 DNA reads as TGCAGTGCTCGCTTAGTAGAGCAGTACTTC. This codes for CSARLVEQYF.

This clone was observed a single time. The V and J genes are TRBV20-1 and TRBJ1-1; maybe TRBD1 (5 bases). The CDR3 sequence is 11 residues long. Trimming left V 4 bases short and J 6 bases short, with 9 bases between. The V gene's germline CDR1 is DFQATT and CDR2 SNEGSKA (reference sequence). The CDR3 DNA is TGCAGTGCTATAGGACACTCTGAAGCTTTCTTT. Its translation is CSAIGHSEAFF.

This chain links TRBV7-9 with TRBJ2-7, with no clear D. CDR3 size: 14 residues. Per germline, CDR1 SEHNR and CDR2 FQNEAQ (reference sequence). With 5 bases removed from V and 2 bases from J, the gap between germline ends came to 13 bases. CDR3 amino acids: CASSPPQVAYEQYF. CDR3 DNA sequence: TGTGCCAGCAGCCCCCCGCAGGTAGCCTACGAGCAGTACTTC.

The rearrangement links TRBV19 to TRBJ2-2, with TRBD1 matching over 8 bases. The CDR3 consists of 14 residues. CDR1 is LNHDA, CDR2 SQIVND, per germline (reference sequence). V lost 6 bases, J lost 4 bases, and 4 bases stayed unmatched. CDR3 sequence (DNA): TGTGCCAGTAGCATTACAGGGGGCACCGGGGAGCTGTTTTTT. It yields the protein CASSITGGTGELFF.

This clone has a handful of counts. V and J are TRBV4-1 and TRBJ2-7; TRBD1 aligns across 8 bases. The CDR3 contains 17 residues. Germline trimming cut 3 bases from V and 0 bases from J; bases unmatched to any gene: 10. Germline lookup yields CDR1 MGHRA and CDR2 YSYEKL. CDR3 amino acids: CASSQLIGQGSSYEQYF. The CDR3 DNA reads TGCGCCAGCAGCCAGCTAATCGGACAGGGCAGCTCCTACGAGCAGTACTTC.

V and J are TRBV30 and TRBJ2-7, with D tentatively TRBD1 (6 bases). V lost 5 bases and J lost 2, with 10 bases in between. Germline CDR1 is GTSNPN and CDR2 is SVGIG (reference sequence). The CDR3 extends over 12 amino acids. CDR3 in amino acids: CAWGDTPYEQYF. CDR3 bases: TGTGCCTGGGGGGACACTCCCTACGAGCAGTACTTC.

The rearrangement links TRBV4-1 to TRBJ2-7, with 12 bases that match TRBD2. The CDR3 sequence is 15 residues long. The V gene end was trimmed by 4 bases and the J gene end by 7 bases; junction bases not matched to a gene: 8. Germline V lookup: CDR1 MGHRA, CDR2 YSYEKL. The CDR3 nucleotides read TGCGCCAGCAGCCTCGAGAGGACTAGCGGGACAGAGCAGTACTTC. Translated, it gives CASSLERTSGTEQYF.